This entry lists 11 T cell receptor beta chains sequenced from one sample in a study of early T cells in non-severe SARS-CoV-2 infection (dated by TCRdb to the early 2020s). Library preparation employed 5' RACE. Data came from a NextSeq 500. TCRdb cleaned the public reads at Q25 with fastp, built clones with MiXCR and kept in-frame beta chains. Under each unique CDR3 protein, matching rows form one entry showing the most common genes and DNA. Recorded for this sample are some 77,000 distinct CDR3 sequences; 16% of them occurred a single time. About 3.1% of the sample rests with the top ten. The sequencing input was whole blood. These TCRs come from an adult who was a healthcare worker with PCR-confirmed SARS-CoV-2 infection or an uninfected control (not recorded which).

V gene TRBV29-1 combines with J gene TRBJ2-7, with D tentatively TRBD1 (5 bases). Deletions cut 3 bases from V and 3 bases from J, with 9 bases between. Germline lookup yields CDR1 SQVTM and CDR2 ANQGSEA. CDR3 length equals 12 residues. The CDR3 sequence: CSVDGQGYEQYF. The CDR3 DNA reads TGCAGCGTTGACGGGCAGGGCTACGAGCAGTACTTC.

V gene TRBV11-3 combines with J gene TRBJ2-3, with 10 bases fitting TRBD2. The CDR3 is 16 amino acids. CDR1 SGHNT and CDR2 YENEEA come from the germline V gene. The V gene end was trimmed by 2 bases and the J gene end by 3 bases; junction bases not matched to a gene: 5. The CDR3 DNA is TGTGCCAGCAGCTTAACGCTAGCGGGAGTAACAGATACGCAGTATTTT. This sequence encodes CASSLTLAGVTDTQYF. The whole variable domain, remainder taken from reference TRBV11-3 and TRBJ2-3, is EAGVVQSPRYKIIEKKQPVAFWCNPISGHNTLYWYLQNLGQGPELLIRYENEEAVDDSQLPKDRFSAERLKGVDSTLKIQPAELGDSAVYLCASSLTLAGVTDTQYFGPGTRLTVL.

V is TRBV7-8 and J is TRBJ2-1, with D tentatively TRBD1 (6 bases). With 5 bases removed from V and 8 bases from J, the gap between germline ends came to 19 bases. The CDR3 is made up of 15 amino acids. CDR1 and CDR2 (germline): SGHVS, FQNEAQ. CDR3 in amino acids: CASSPITGNGDEQFF. CDR3 nucleotides: TGTGCCAGCAGCCCCATCACAGGGAATGGGGATGAGCAGTTCTTC.

This clonotype occurred a few times. This chain connects TRBV11-2 to TRBJ1-3, with a weak D call TRBD1 (6 bases). V was pared by 4 bases and J by 0 bases, with 13 bases between. The CDR3 contains 16 residues. Germline CDR1 and CDR2: SGHAT and FQNNGV. The CDR3 region is CASSSRTAPSGNTIYF. The CDR3 DNA reads TGTGCCAGCAGCTCCCGGACAGCTCCCTCTGGAAACACCATATATTTT.

This clonotype was observed a handful of times. The chain combines TRBV20-1 with TRBJ1-5; D call uncertain. CDR1 and CDR2 (germline): DFQATT, SNEGSKA (reference sequence). This CDR3 region has 15 residues. The ends were cut back, 0 bases at V and 0 bases at J, with 9 bases in the middle. Written as DNA, the CDR3 is TGCAGTGCTAGAGATTTCAAGAATAGCAATCAGCCCCAGCATTTT. Amino acid sequence: CSARDFKNSNQPQHF.

This clonotype came up a few times. This chain connects TRBV15 to TRBJ2-7; weak D call: TRBD2 (5 bases). This CDR3 is 15 amino acids long. V lost 1 base and J 1 base, leaving 11 bases between the germline ends. From germline, CDR1 is LNHNV and CDR2 YYDKDF (reference sequence). The DNA for the CDR3 is TGTGCCACCAGCAGAGCGTCGGCGGGTTCCTACGAGCAGTACTTC. Amino acid sequence: CATSRASAGSYEQYF.

For this clonotype: An end of the junction differs from the germline gene, which may be a read error. The chain employs TRBV7-7 and TRBJ2-2, with 7 bases that match TRBD1. The CDR3 has 15 residues. Germline loops: CDR1 SSHAT, CDR2 FNYEAQ (reference sequence). The chain's CDR3 is CASSSGGQSHGELFF. CDR3 DNA sequence: TGTGCTAGCAGCTCAGGGGGACAGTCCCACGGGGAGCTGTTTTTT.

The chain combines TRBV12-3 or TRBV12-4 with TRBJ2-1; no clear D. V shed 6 bases and J shed 7 bases, with 7 bases lying between them. This CDR3 is built from 11 residues. The CDR3 reads CASRRANEQFF. CDR3 bases: TGTGCCAGCAGACGGGCAAATGAGCAGTTCTTC.

The chain combines TRBV28 with TRBJ1-4, with 8 nucleotides matching TRBD1. The J segment lost 6 bases and the V segment lost 5 bases, leaving 8 bases of the junction unmatched. CDR3 length: 15 residues. The V gene's germline CDR1 is MDHEN and CDR2 SYDVKM. CDR3 nucleotides: TGTGCCAGCAGTGCCCGACAGGGGAGGGATGAAAAACTGTTTTTT. This codes for CASSARQGRDEKLFF.

The chain is built from TRBV18 and TRBJ2-7; 12 positions match TRBD2. Trimming took 4 bases from V and 0 from J; bases not matched to a gene: 10. CDR3 length: 18 amino acids. The germline CDR1 and CDR2 sequences are KGHSH and LQKENI. The CDR3 DNA reads as TGTGCCAGCTCACACCTAGCGGGGGGGCGATACGACTCCTACGAGCAGTACTTC. This gives the protein CASSHLAGGRYDSYEQYF.

This clonotype showed up just a few times. The J gene is TRBJ2-7, the V gene TRBV4-1; 11 bases align to TRBD2. The CDR3 has 14 amino acids. Germline values: CDR1 MGHRA, CDR2 YSYEKL. The ends lost 4 bases at V and 3 bases at J; junction bases unmatched: 2. CDR3 region: CASSPSGRYYEQYF. CDR3 bases: TGCGCCAGCAGCCCTAGCGGGAGGTACTACGAGCAGTACTTC.